This paragraph covers one TCR beta chain sequence. Antigen: not known. The CDR3 length is 12 residues. The germline CDR1 and CDR2 sequences are SGHRS and YFSETQ. V was cut by 2 bases and J by 3 bases, with 5 bases left in between. The assay was immunoSEQ multiplex PCR, and TCRdb's table has in-frame clones only and misses some. This sample has about 120,000 clones, with around 90% found just once. These data come from a study of T cell responses to AZD1222 COVID-19 vaccine. Study-level background: Combined were second doses at about 4 or about 12 weeks. Study-wide points: Repertoire sampling was restricted to post-peak T cell response timepoints. White British people made up most donors, females outnumbered males, and clonal diversity was possibly underestimated. Spike-specific TCRs gained breadth and depth after people received two AZD1222 doses.

The chain combines TRBV5-1 with TRBJ1-1; the D is unclear. The TCR sequence derives from an adult in good health. The sample in question was peripheral blood, obtained on day 0 of AZD1222 vaccination. The CDR3 DNA follows: TGCGCCAGCAGCTTTGACCACACTGAAGCTTTCTTT. As protein: CASSFDHTEAFF.